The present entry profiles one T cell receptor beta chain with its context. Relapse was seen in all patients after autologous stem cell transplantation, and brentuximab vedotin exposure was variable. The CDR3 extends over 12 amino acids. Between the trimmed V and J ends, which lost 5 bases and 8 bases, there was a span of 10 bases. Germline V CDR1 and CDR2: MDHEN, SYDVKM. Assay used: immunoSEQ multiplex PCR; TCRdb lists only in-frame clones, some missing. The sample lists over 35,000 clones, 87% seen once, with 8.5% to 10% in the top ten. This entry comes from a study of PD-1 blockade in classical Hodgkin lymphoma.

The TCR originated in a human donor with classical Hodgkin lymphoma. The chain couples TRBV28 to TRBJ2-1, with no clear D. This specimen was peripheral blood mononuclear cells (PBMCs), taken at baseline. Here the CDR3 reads CASSLLNHEQFF. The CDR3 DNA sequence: TGTGCCAGCAGTCTACTCAATCATGAGCAGTTCTTC.